The 18 T cell receptor beta chains below come from one sample, sequenced in a study of OX40 agonist ivuxolimab in advanced cancers. Measured with immunoSEQ multiplex PCR; TCRdb has only the in-frame clones, and not every one. The table shows nearly 80,000 clones, with about 84% occurring only once. Sequencing was performed on CD4+ or CD8+ T cells sorted from blood, taken in a trial of the OX40 agonist ivuxolimab. The receptors shown here come from an adult with an advanced solid tumor such as melanoma, head and neck, liver or kidney cancer.

This clone has just one count. The rearrangement joins TRBV28 to TRBJ1-1; 9 positions agree with TRBD1. Germline trimming cut 10 bases from V and 2 bases from J; bases unmatched to any gene: 5. Germline CDR1 reads MDHEN; CDR2 reads SYDVKM. This CDR3 has 13 amino acids. For the CDR3, the DNA is TGTGCCACCGCGACAGGGGGAAACACTGAAGCTTTCTTT. This gives the protein CATATGGNTEAFF. The full variable domain, completed using reference TRBV28 and TRBJ1-1, is DVKVTQSSRYLVKRTGEKVFLECVQDMDHENMFWYRQDPGLGLRLIYFSYDVKMKEKGDIPEGYSVSREKKERFSLILESASTNQTSMYLCATATGGNTEAFFGQGTRLTVV.

CDR3 bases: TGTGCCAGCAAAAGTTTGGGGATGCTAGGCTACACCTTC. Amino acid sequence: CASKSLGMLGYTF. V usage is TRBV7-2 and J usage is TRBJ1-2; no reliable D call. Between the trimmed V and J ends, which lost 7 bases and 8 bases, there was a span of 17 bases. Germline lookup yields CDR1 SGHTA and CDR2 FQGNSA. The CDR3 covers 13 residues. Filled out from reference TRBV7-2 and TRBJ1-2, the complete variable domain reads GAGVSQSPSNKVTEKGKDVELRCDPISGHTALYWYRQSLGQGLEFLIYFQGNSAPDKSGLPSDRFSAERTGGSVSTLTIQRTQQEDSAVYLCASKSLGMLGYTFGSGTRLTVV.

The chain has TRBV7-6 and TRBJ1-3; no reliable D call. The CDR3 has 16 amino acids. The ends were cut back, 2 bases at V and 0 bases at J, with 11 bases in the middle. Germline CDR1 is SGHVS and CDR2 is FNYEAQ. CDR3 nucleotide sequence: TGTGCCAGCAGCTTAAATGCAGGACTCTCTGGAAACACCATATATTTT. Its protein product is CASSLNAGLSGNTIYF.

In this sample, this clone turned up a few times. In DNA form, the CDR3 reads TGTGCCAGCAGTCCTCCCGGGACAACTAACACTGAAGCTTTCTTT. It translates to CASSPPGTTNTEAFF. The chain couples TRBV7-9 to TRBJ1-1, with D tentatively TRBD1 (6 bases). V was shortened by 6 bases and J by 2 bases, with 16 bases between the two germline ends. CDR1 SEHNR and CDR2 FQNEAQ come from the germline V gene (reference sequence). The CDR3 contains 15 residues.

This chain uses TRBV28 with TRBJ2-1, with 8 bases aligning to TRBD1. The CDR3 length is 15 residues. The germline CDR1 and CDR2 sequences are MDHEN and SYDVKM. The trim removed 6 bases at V and 9 bases at J, leaving 13 bases unmatched. The CDR3, as DNA: TGTGCCAGCAGCCAACAGGGGGTTGGGGGGAGTGAGCAGTTCTTC. Translated: CASSQQGVGGSEQFF.

DNA of the CDR3: TGTGCCAGCAGCTTAGTTGGACAGGGGCGGGGTGGCTACACCTTC. It yields the protein CASSLVGQGRGGYTF. This chain uses TRBV7-2 with TRBJ1-2, with 9 bases that match TRBD1. Germline values: CDR1 SGHTA, CDR2 FQGNSA. Trimming cost V 1 base and J 7 bases; bases outside gene matches: 7. This CDR3 contains 15 residues. Full variable domain (outside the CDR3, taken from reference TRBV7-2 and TRBJ1-2): GAGVSQSPSNKVTEKGKDVELRCDPISGHTALYWYRQSLGQGLEFLIYFQGNSAPDKSGLPSDRFSAERTGGSVSTLTIQRTQQEDSAVYLCASSLVGQGRGGYTFGSGTRLTVV.

The chain uses TRBV10-3 and TRBJ1-4; D gene unclear. The CDR3 has 13 amino acids. The germline gives CDR1 ENHRY, CDR2 SYGVKD. Trimming shortened V by 10 bases and J by 5 bases, and 14 bases separated the two germline ends. CDR3 sequence reads: CATLSSRNEKLFF. The CDR3 coding sequence is TGTGCCACCCTGAGCTCGAGAAATGAAAAACTGTTTTTT.

The chain recombines TRBV28 with TRBJ2-5; 7 bases are shared with TRBD2. J gave up 3 bases and V 10 bases, and 2 bases lay outside the gene matches. CDR1 and CDR2 (germline): MDHEN, SYDVKM. This CDR3 spans 11 amino acids. CDR3 loop: CATAGEETQYF. The CDR3 DNA reads TGTGCCACCGCGGGGGAAGAGACCCAGTACTTC.

The gene calls are TRBV4-1 and TRBJ1-4; 8 bases are a match to TRBD1. The germline V gene encodes CDR1 MGHRA and CDR2 YSYEKL. The CDR3 sequence is 16 residues long. Germline trimming cut 1 base from V and 1 base from J; bases unmatched to any gene: 2. CDR3 nucleotides: TGCGCCAGCAGCCAAGTCGACAGGGGAACTAATGAAAAACTGTTTTTT. As protein: CASSQVDRGTNEKLFF.

V gene TRBV15 combines with J gene TRBJ1-5; 7 bases fit TRBD1. After removal of 3 bases from V and 2 bases from J, the junction contained 7 bases not matched to a gene. This CDR3 is built from 16 residues. The germline CDR1 and CDR2 sequences are LNHNV and YYDKDF (reference sequence). CDR3 DNA sequence: TGTGCCACCAGCAGCGGTTCCGACAGGGGCAATCAGCCCCAGCATTTT. This sequence encodes CATSSGSDRGNQPQHF.

This sequence joins TRBV15 and TRBJ1-6; D not resolved. CDR3 length: 13 residues. V dropped 0 bases and J dropped 10 bases, with 7 bases sitting between them. In germline, CDR1 is LNHNV, CDR2 YYDKDF (reference sequence). The CDR3 DNA reads as TGTGCCACCAGCAGAGATCTGGGGTCACCCCTCCACTTT. Protein sequence: CATSRDLGSPLHF.

This clone was detected only once. The V call is TRBV28, the J call TRBJ2-7; 8 bases line up with TRBD1. Germline values: CDR1 MDHEN, CDR2 SYDVKM. The ends lost 4 bases at V and 0 bases at J; junction bases unmatched: 11. The CDR3 has 17 residues. CDR3 loop: CASSSSGQGVISYEQYV. CDR3 bases: TGTGCCAGCAGTTCCAGCGGACAGGGTGTAATCTCCTACGAGCAGTACGTC.

This rearrangement joins TRBV18 to TRBJ2-7; 9 bases are a match to TRBD1. The germline CDR1 and CDR2 sequences are KGHSH and LQKENI. V was pared by 4 bases and J by 2 bases, with 9 bases of the junction left unmatched. The CDR3 is 16 residues long. The CDR3 reads CASSRGRDRAPYEQYF. In nucleotides, the CDR3 is TGTGCCAGCTCACGAGGCCGGGACAGGGCCCCCTACGAGCAGTACTTC.

This chain uses TRBV7-2 with TRBJ1-1, with D possibly TRBD1 on 6 matching bases. Germline CDR1 reads SGHTA; CDR2 reads FQGNSA. CDR3 length: 15 residues. V dropped 1 base and J dropped 4 bases, with 13 bases sitting between them. CDR3 sequence (DNA): TGTGCCAGCAGCTTAGTCCCCTCAGGGGCCACTGAAGCTTTCTTT. Translated, it gives CASSLVPSGATEAFF.

In this sample, this clone turned up a few times. The chain joins TRBV2 to TRBJ1-5; the D is unclear. The CDR3 is 14 amino acids. Deletions cut 2 bases from V and 6 bases from J, with 11 bases between. CDR1 and CDR2 (germline): SNHLY, FYNNEI. CDR3 residues: CASSEMHMGQPQHF. The CDR3 DNA reads as TGTGCCAGCAGTGAAATGCATATGGGTCAGCCCCAGCATTTT.

The rearrangement links TRBV19 to TRBJ1-5, with 7 bases lining up with TRBD1. V lost 3 bases, J lost 7 bases, and 6 bases stayed unmatched. The V gene's germline CDR1 is LNHDA and CDR2 SQIVND (reference sequence). The CDR3 totals 14 residues. Here the CDR3 DNA reads TGTGCCAGTAGTATGACAGGGATGGGACAGCCCCAGCATTTT. Residues: CASSMTGMGQPQHF. Together with reference TRBV19 and TRBJ1-5, the CDR3 gives the full variable domain: DGGITQSPKYLFRKEGQNVTLSCEQNLNHDAMYWYRQDPGQGLRLIYYSQIVNDFQKGDIAEGYSVSREKKESFPLTVTSAQKNPTAFYLCASSMTGMGQPQHFGDGTRLSIL.

The chain has TRBV11-2 and TRBJ2-5; TRBD2 might be the D (7 bases). The CDR3 runs 14 residues. The germline CDR1 and CDR2 sequences are SGHAT and FQNNGV. The V and J ends lost 5 bases and 4 bases respectively, with 14 bases between them. Written as DNA, the CDR3 is TGTGCCAGCAGCCGCCCTCGGGGGGCAGAGACCCAGTACTTC. Translating gives CASSRPRGAETQYF.

The chain links TRBV5-1 to TRBJ1-4, with D tentatively TRBD1 (5 bases). The CDR3 length is 16 residues. V dropped 4 bases and J dropped 8 bases, with 21 bases sitting between them. CDR1 and CDR2 from the germline V gene are SGHRS and YFSETQ. CDR3 sequence: CASSPSPGTEREKLFF. CDR3 sequence (DNA): TGCGCCAGCAGCCCGTCACCCGGGACGGAAAGAGAAAAACTGTTTTTT.